In this sample, the clone carrying this T cell receptor (beta chain) turned up many times. MiXCR was run by TCRdb on the RT-PCR reads, yielding one entry per CDR3 protein. The sample lists over 450,000 distinct CDR3 sequences, 13% occurring once. This record comes from a study of response to subunit inactivated influenza vaccine. J lost 2 bases, V lost 5 bases, and 7 bases had no gene match. The length of the CDR3 is 15 residues. This sample comprised PBMCs from blood, obtained 45 days after vaccination. The sequence derives from a man aged 50 or older who received an inactivated influenza vaccine. The chain has TRBV12-3 or TRBV12-4 and TRBJ2-7, with 9 nucleotides matching TRBD1. This CDR3 is CASSPSGTGPYEQYF. The CDR3 region has the DNA TGTGCCAGCAGTCCTTCCGGGACAGGGCCCTACGAGCAGTACTTC.